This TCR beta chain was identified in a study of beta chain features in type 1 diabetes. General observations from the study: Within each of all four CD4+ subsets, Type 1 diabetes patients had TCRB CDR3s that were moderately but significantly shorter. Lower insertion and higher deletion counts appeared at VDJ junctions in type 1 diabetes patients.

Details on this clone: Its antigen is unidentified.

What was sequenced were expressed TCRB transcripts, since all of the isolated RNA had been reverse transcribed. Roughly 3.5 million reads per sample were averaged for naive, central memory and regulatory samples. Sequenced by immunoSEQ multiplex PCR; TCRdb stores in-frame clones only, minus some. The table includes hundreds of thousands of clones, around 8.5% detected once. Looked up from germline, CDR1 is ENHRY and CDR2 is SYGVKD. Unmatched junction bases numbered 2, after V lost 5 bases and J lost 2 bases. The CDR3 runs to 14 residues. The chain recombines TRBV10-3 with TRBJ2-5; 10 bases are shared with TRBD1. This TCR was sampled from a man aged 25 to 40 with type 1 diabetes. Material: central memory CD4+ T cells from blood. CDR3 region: CAISSGQGQETQYF. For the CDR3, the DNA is TGTGCCATCAGTTCGGGACAGGGGCAAGAGACCCAGTACTTC.